These T cell receptor beta chains were read from a single sample in a study of blood T cell repertoires in COVID-19. Profiling relied on immunoSEQ multiplex PCR, and the TCRdb table lists in-frame clones only, not all of them. The sample lists roughly 190,000 clones; roughly 84% were seen once. The material sequenced was PBMCs or T cells enriched from blood (not recorded which). Receptors originate from a woman younger than 45 who had been exposed to COVID-19. Both conserved end residues are part of each CDR3. Fields, in order: clone size, J gene, V gene, D gene, CDR3 protein, CDR3 DNA. D genes are given only for firm matches. Only part of the rows carry a size: once, few, many, or a class if the clone is expanded.

>NA|TRBJ2-7|TRBV5-1|TRBD1
CASKVGTGSYEQYF
TGCGCCAGCAAGGTGGGGACAGGCTCCTACGAGCAGTACTTC
>few|TRBJ2-7|TRBV4-1|TRBD1
CASSQVATGGSYEQYF
TGCGCCAGCAGCCAAGTCGCGACAGGGGGCTCCTACGAGCAGTACTTC
>NA|TRBJ1-2|TRBV19|NA
CASRPTAKNYGYTF
TGTGCCAGCAGGCCGACAGCGAAGAACTATGGCTACACCTTC
>NA|TRBJ2-3|TRBV29-1|TRBD2
CSVGGGGGDTQYF
TGCAGCGTTGGGGGCGGGGGAGGAGATACGCAGTATTTT
>few|TRBJ1-1|TRBV6-2/TRBV6-3|TRBD1
CASSYPQGPTEAFF
TGTGCCAGCAGTTACCCACAGGGGCCCACTGAAGCTTTCTTT
>NA|TRBJ1-6|TRBV14|NA
CASSQDTGLTLHF
TGTGCCAGCAGCCAAGACACCGGGTTGACCCTCCACTTT
>NA|TRBJ2-1|TRBV12-2|NA
CASRSRRKRVFWYNEQFF
TGTGCAAGTCGCTCTCGCAGGAAGAGGGTCTTTTGGTATAATGAGCAGTTCTTC
>NA|TRBJ2-7|TRBV12-5|NA
CASGLSIRSYEQYF
TGTGCTAGTGGTTTGAGCATCAGGTCCTACGAGCAGTACTTC
>NA|TRBJ2-2|TRBV5-1|TRBD1
CASSSTGGLTGELFF
TGCGCCAGCAGCTCCACAGGGGGCCTGACCGGGGAGCTGTTTTTT
>NA|TRBJ2-3|TRBV5-4|TRBD2
CASSLEAGGFTDTQYF
TGTGCCAGCAGCTTGGAAGCGGGGGGGTTTACAGATACGCAGTATTTT
>few|TRBJ2-5|TRBV4-2|TRBD2
CASSQTGLAGYQETQYF
TGTGCCAGCAGCCAAACGGGACTAGCGGGCTACCAAGAGACCCAGTACTTC
>NA|TRBJ2-1|TRBV27|NA
CASSFEGGHINEQFF
TGTGCCAGCAGCTTCGAGGGGGGGCATATTAATGAGCAGTTCTTC
>NA|TRBJ1-5|TRBV4-1|NA
CASSQDPGDNQPQHF
TGCGCCAGCAGCCAAGATCCAGGGGACAATCAGCCCCAGCATTTT
>NA|TRBJ2-5|TRBV5-1|TRBD2
CASVAGGGEETQYF
TGCGCCAGCGTCGCGGGCGGGGGGGAAGAGACCCAGTACTTC
>NA|TRBJ1-2|TRBV3-1/TRBV3-2|TRBD1
CASSQWTGGGYGYTF
TGTGCCAGCAGCCAATGGACAGGGGGAGGCTATGGCTACACCTTC
>NA|TRBJ2-7|TRBV2|TRBD1
CASTRGQGDYEQYF
TGTGCCAGCACTAGGGGACAGGGGGACTACGAGCAGTACTTC
>NA|TRBJ1-3|TRBV29-1|NA
CAGGPRKSGNTIYF
TGCGCGGGGGGGCCCCGAAAGTCTGGAAACACCATATATTTT
>NA|TRBJ2-5|TRBV6-2/TRBV6-3|NA
CASSPVGGTQYF
TGTGCCAGCAGCCCGGTCGGGGGGACCCAGTACTTC
>NA|TRBJ2-7|TRBV6-5|TRBD2
CASSYGLAKSYEQYF
TGTGCCAGCAGTTACGGACTAGCGAAGTCCTACGAGCAGTACTTC
>once|TRBJ1-2|TRBV19|NA
CATATGGYGYTF
TGTGCCACTGCGACGGGGGGCTATGGCTACACCTTC
>NA|TRBJ2-7|TRBV7-8|TRBD1
CATEHSGTGVEQYF
TGTGCCACCGAACATTCCGGGACAGGGGTCGAGCAGTACTTC
>NA|TRBJ1-6|TRBV20-1|NA
CSASGAVLNPPLHF
TGCAGTGCTAGTGGGGCAGTGCTTAATCCACCCCTCCACTTT
>NA|TRBJ2-3|TRBV7-3|TRBD2
CASSSLAGNTDTQYF
TGTGCCAGCAGCTCCCTAGCGGGGAACACAGATACGCAGTATTTT
>NA|TRBJ1-4|TRBV7-8|NA
CASSSESATNEKLFF
TGTGCCAGCAGCTCCGAGAGTGCAACTAATGAAAAACTGTTTTTT
>NA|TRBJ2-3|TRBV4-3|NA
CASSQGTGSGADTQYF
TGCGCCAGCAGCCAAGGTACAGGGAGTGGTGCAGATACGCAGTATTTT
>NA|TRBJ1-5|TRBV18|NA
CASSSGVSNQPQHF
TGTGCCAGCTCATCAGGGGTTAGCAATCAGCCCCAGCATTTT